This TCR beta chain came from a study of T-cell reconstitution after alpha-beta-depleted transplantation in children. V was clipped by 5 bases and J by 0 bases; unmatched bases: 7. There are 15 residues in the CDR3. Germline V CDR1 and CDR2: SNHLY, FYNNEI. A TCRbeta library incorporating unique molecular identifiers was prepared. TCRdb called the PCR reads again in MiXCR, with one record for every CDR3 protein. The data show some 200,000 distinct CDR3 sequences, with approximately 14% seen just once and less than 15% held by the top ten. There are many counts of this clonotype. This clonotype was sampled from a human donor who donated a stem cell graft to a child with acute lymphoblastic leukemia. The rearrangement links TRBV2 to TRBJ2-7; 7 nucleotides line up with TRBD2. Sample: PBMCs from the stem cell graft donor, taken from the stem cell graft. The CDR3 DNA follows: TGTGCCAGCAGTCCCCGACTAGCCCGCTCCTACGAGCAGTACTTC. As protein: CASSPRLARSYEQYF.